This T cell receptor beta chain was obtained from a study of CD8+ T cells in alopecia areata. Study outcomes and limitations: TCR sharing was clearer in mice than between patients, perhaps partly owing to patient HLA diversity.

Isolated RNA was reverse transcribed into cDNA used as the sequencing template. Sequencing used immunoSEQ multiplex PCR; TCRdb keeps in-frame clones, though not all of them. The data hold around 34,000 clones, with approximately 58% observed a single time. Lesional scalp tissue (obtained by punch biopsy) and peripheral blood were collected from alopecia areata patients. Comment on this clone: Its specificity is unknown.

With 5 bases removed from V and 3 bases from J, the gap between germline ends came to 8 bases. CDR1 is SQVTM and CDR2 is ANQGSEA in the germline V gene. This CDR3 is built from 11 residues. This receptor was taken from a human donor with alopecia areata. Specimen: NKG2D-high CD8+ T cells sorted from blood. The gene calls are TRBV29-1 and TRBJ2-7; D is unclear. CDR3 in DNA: TGCAGCGTTCGGATGATCTACGAGCAGTACTTC. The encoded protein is CSVRMIYEQYF.